Below, 25 T cell receptor beta chains from the same sample are listed, as sequenced in a study of T-cell memory formation after mild COVID-19 (dated by TCRdb to about 2021). Receptor libraries were prepared by 5' RACE. This sample was sequenced with an Illumina NovaSeq 6000. TCRdb reprocessing: public reads trimmed at Q25 with fastp, clones called with MiXCR, in-frame beta chains kept. Rows matching on CDR3 protein sequence are summarized as one entry with the most common DNA and genes. The sample includes around 90,000 distinct CDR3 sequences, with about 15% observed a single time. The ten largest clonotypes hold around two fifths of the sample. Specimen: PBMCs or a T cell subset sorted from them (not recorded which). These receptor sequences come from a man aged 18 to 30 who had mild COVID-19 (a few samples of this study predate the infection). The sample titles of this study are shuffled in the database, so cell type and time point are left out; the donor was told from shared clones.

This clonotype was recorded a few times. This chain uses TRBV29-1 with TRBJ1-1; D unclear. The CDR3 is 13 residues long. Germline CDR1 reads SQVTM; CDR2 reads ANQGSEA. CDR3 region: CSVGRGGNTEAFF. CDR3 bases: TGCAGTGTCGGACGGGGAGGGAACACTGAAGCTTTCTTT.

This clonotype was recorded a few times. The V call is TRBV5-1, the J call TRBJ1-2, with a tentative D call TRBD1 (5 bases). CDR1 is SGHRS and CDR2 is YFSETQ in the germline V gene. V lost 0 bases, J lost 10 bases, and 13 bases lay in between. The CDR3 covers 13 residues. CDR3 sequence (DNA): TGCGCCAGCAGCTTGGCCGGGACGACATACTACACCTTC. As protein: CASSLAGTTYYTF.

This clonotype was observed at least ten times. CDR3 DNA sequence: TGCAGTGCTAGAGTGCCTAGCGGGGGTTACGAGCAGTACTTC. Its protein is CSARVPSGGYEQYF. The V call is TRBV20-1, the J call TRBJ2-7, with TRBD2 matching 10 bases. The V gene's germline CDR1 is DFQATT and CDR2 SNEGSKA (reference sequence). The CDR3 contains 14 residues. V lost 1 base and J lost 4; bases outside the gene matches: 4.

This chain connects TRBV4-1 to TRBJ2-1, with D possibly matching TRBD1 (7 bases). V shed 3 bases and J shed 10 bases, with 28 bases lying between them. The CDR3 totals 18 residues. CDR1 and CDR2 from the germline V gene are MGHRA and YSYEKL. CDR3 DNA sequence: TGCGCCAGCAGCCATAATCCGACAGGGACCCTCGGGGGACAAGAGCAGTTCTTC. It specifies CASSHNPTGTLGGQEQFF.

V is TRBV7-6 and J is TRBJ1-1; 12 positions agree with TRBD1. The CDR3 length is 14 residues. Germline V CDR1 and CDR2: SGHVS, FNYEAQ. Trimming took 5 bases from V and 8 from J; bases not matched to a gene: 6. CDR3 nucleotides: TGTGCCAGCAGCCCAACGGGGACAGGGGGCGAAGCTTTCTTT. Protein: CASSPTGTGGEAFF.

In its sample, this clonotype was seen a few times. V gene TRBV4-3 combines with J gene TRBJ1-1, with 8 bases matching TRBD1. Germline CDR1 reads LGHNA; CDR2 reads YSLEER. The CDR3 is 16 amino acids. V lost 1 base to trimming and J lost 1 base; unmatched junction nucleotides: 5. For the CDR3, the DNA is TGCGCCAGCAGCCAAGGGGGCAGGGGGCAGAACACTGAAGCTTTCTTT. Its translation is CASSQGGRGQNTEAFF.

This clonotype appeared a few times. This chain links TRBV6-5 with TRBJ2-7; D is possibly TRBD2 (6 bases). The CDR3 consists of 14 residues. Trimming stripped 5 bases from V and 5 bases from J, with 16 bases between. Germline CDR1 MNHEY, CDR2 SVGAGI. Here the CDR3 reads CASSPLGGWDEQYF. The CDR3 nucleotides read TGTGCCAGCAGTCCCCTCGGGGGTTGGGACGAGCAGTACTTC.

The chain couples TRBV6-5 to TRBJ2-5, with D perhaps matching TRBD2 (6 bases). The germline V gene encodes CDR1 MNHEY and CDR2 SVGAGI. This CDR3 spans 14 amino acids. Trimming took off 2 bases at V and 4 bases at J, with 11 bases between the two ends. The CDR3 here is CASSYLLGGETQYF. The CDR3 DNA reads as TGTGCCAGCAGTTACCTACTCGGGGGAGAGACCCAGTACTTC.

This CDR3 reads CASSEGRRPYEQYV. The CDR3 bases are TGTGCCAGCAGTGAAGGCCGCAGACCCTACGAGCAGTACGTC. The V gene is TRBV6-1, the J gene TRBJ2-7; D unresolved. Germline V gives CDR1 MNHNS, CDR2 SASEGT. Trimming removed 1 base at V and 2 bases at J, with 9 bases between. The CDR3 consists of 14 residues.

The table lists this clonotype with many counts. The rearrangement links TRBV12-3 or TRBV12-4 to TRBJ2-7; D is unresolved. This CDR3 region has 9 residues. V lost 8 bases to trimming and J lost 8 bases, with 7 bases between them. The DNA for the CDR3 is TGTGCCAGCGTCCTCCAGCAGTACTTC. It translates to CASVLQQYF.

This clonotype was seen repeatedly, ten times or more. The chain combines TRBV29-1 with TRBJ2-3, with TRBD2 identical over 9 bases. V was pared by 6 bases and J by 4 bases, with 11 bases of the junction left unmatched. Germline V gene sequence: CDR1 SQVTM, CDR2 ANQGSEA. The CDR3 length is 15 residues. The CDR3 protein is CSVAPGGGEPDTQYF. The CDR3 DNA reads TGCAGCGTGGCTCCCGGCGGGGGGGAACCAGATACGCAGTATTTT.

The table lists this clonotype with many counts. J is TRBJ2-5 and V is TRBV5-1; D call uncertain. Germline CDR1 SGHRS, CDR2 YFSETQ. V shed 0 bases and J shed 1 base, with 10 bases lying between them. The CDR3 covers 15 residues. This chain's CDR3 is CASSLAVLTQETQYF. The CDR3 coding sequence is TGCGCCAGCAGCTTGGCCGTTTTGACCCAAGAGACCCAGTACTTC.

In its sample, this clonotype was seen a few times. J is TRBJ2-7 and V is TRBV19; tentatively, D is TRBD2 (6 bases). V shed 10 bases and J shed 1 base, with 11 bases lying between them. This CDR3 is built from 12 residues. CDR1 is LNHDA and CDR2 is SQIVND in the germline V gene (reference sequence). As DNA, the CDR3 is TGTGCCACGACGGGGGATTCCTACGAGCAGTACTTC. Translating it yields CATTGDSYEQYF.

The chain uses TRBV27 and TRBJ1-5; TRBD1 agrees at 8 bases. Germline V gene data show CDR1 as MNHEY and CDR2 as SMNVEV (reference sequence). The CDR3 runs to 14 residues. The junction had 6 bases not matched to a gene; V was cut back by 6 bases and J by 5 bases. CDR3 amino acids: CASRGQAGDQPQHF. In nucleotides, the CDR3 is TGTGCCAGCAGGGGACAGGCGGGGGATCAGCCCCAGCATTTT.

The V gene is TRBV10-3, the J gene TRBJ2-5; 8 nucleotides align to TRBD2. From germline, CDR1 is ENHRY and CDR2 SYGVKD. The CDR3 is 13 amino acids. Germline trimming cut 10 bases from V and 5 bases from J; bases unmatched to any gene: 9. The CDR3 DNA is TGTGCCACTTCGGGGGGGGGTTTGGAGACCCAGTACTTC. Translation gives CATSGGGLETQYF.

Only a few counts were recorded for this clonotype. The rearrangement links TRBV6-2 or TRBV6-3 to TRBJ1-1, with D unresolved. The CDR3 loop spans 12 amino acids. Germline V gives CDR1 MNHEY, CDR2 SVGEGT. Between the trimmed V and J ends, which lost 6 bases and 7 bases, there was a span of 12 bases. CDR3 in DNA: TGTGCCAGCAGAATCTGGCAGCTTGAAGCTTTCTTT. The encoded protein is CASRIWQLEAFF.

In its sample, this clonotype was seen a few times. The rearrangement joins TRBV12-3 or TRBV12-4 to TRBJ2-2; 7 nucleotides match TRBD1. Trimming removed 5 bases from V and 1 base from J; junction bases left unmatched: 1. The CDR3 has 14 amino acids. The CDR3 loop reads CASSGTENTGELFF. Here the CDR3 DNA reads TGTGCCAGCAGTGGGACAGAGAACACCGGGGAGCTGTTTTTT.

The V call is TRBV6-5, the J call TRBJ2-2; D perhaps matches TRBD2 (5 bases). V lost 2 bases to trimming and J lost 4 bases, with 8 bases between them. The CDR3 runs 14 residues. Germline loops: CDR1 MNHEY, CDR2 SVGAGI. The CDR3 spells CASSYAGLTGELFF. The CDR3, as DNA: TGTGCCAGCAGTTACGCCGGACTCACCGGGGAGCTGTTTTTT.

The J gene is TRBJ1-1, the V gene TRBV20-1; D may be TRBD1 (5 bases). This CDR3 spans 13 amino acids. The germline CDR1 and CDR2 sequences are DFQATT and SNEGSKA (reference sequence). V dropped 0 bases and J dropped 4 bases, with 9 bases sitting between them. The CDR3 spells CSARDPGGTEAFF. In nucleotides, the CDR3 is TGCAGTGCTAGAGATCCGGGGGGCACTGAAGCTTTCTTT.

As DNA, the CDR3 is TGTGCCAGCAGCCCCGGGCGGGGGCCCAACAATGAGCAGTTCTTC. This encodes CASSPGRGPNNEQFF. The chain combines TRBV6-5 with TRBJ2-1, with a weak D call TRBD2 (7 bases). The CDR3 runs 15 residues. V was pared by 6 bases and J by 5 bases, with 17 bases between. Germline V CDR1 and CDR2: MNHEY, SVGAGI.

This chain links TRBV7-6 with TRBJ2-3; the D gene is possibly TRBD2 (5 bases). The length of the CDR3 is 12 residues. Germline CDR1 SGHVS, CDR2 FNYEAQ. V dropped 8 bases and J dropped 2 bases, with 8 bases sitting between them. CDR3 coding DNA: TGTGCCAGCTCGGAGGTCACAGATACGCAGTATTTT. Amino acids: CASSEVTDTQYF.

This clonotype was picked up a small number of times. This chain uses TRBV4-2 with TRBJ2-3, with 11 nucleotides matching TRBD2. Per germline, CDR1 LGHNA and CDR2 YNFKEQ. The CDR3 extends over 18 amino acids. V was clipped by 4 bases and J by 5 bases; unmatched bases: 14. This chain's CDR3 is CASSPGRASGGMGDTQYF. DNA of the CDR3: TGTGCCAGCAGCCCAGGCAGGGCTAGCGGGGGGATGGGAGATACGCAGTATTTT.

The chain employs TRBV29-1 and TRBJ1-2; 7 bases line up with TRBD1. Germline lookup yields CDR1 SQVTM and CDR2 ANQGSEA. Losses at the gene ends were 6 bases for V and 4 bases for J; bases not matched to a gene: 11. The CDR3 has 14 residues. CDR3 protein: CSVKATGDGYGYTF. Here the CDR3 DNA reads TGCAGCGTGAAGGCTACAGGGGACGGCTATGGCTACACCTTC.

The chain recombines TRBV6-2 or TRBV6-3 with TRBJ2-2; a weak D match, TRBD1 (6 bases). The CDR3 totals 15 residues. Germline-derived CDR1 and CDR2 are MNHEY and SVGEGT. Trimming removed 6 bases at V and 3 bases at J, with 14 bases between. CDR3 sequence reads: CASSRDKGYTGELFF. The CDR3 DNA reads TGTGCCAGCAGCCGGGACAAAGGTTACACCGGGGAGCTGTTTTTT.

This clonotype was found a few times. The rearrangement links TRBV7-4 to TRBJ2-5, with a weak D call TRBD1 (5 bases). There are 15 residues in the CDR3. The V and J ends lost 11 bases and 4 bases respectively, with 23 bases between them. CDR1 is SGHVT and CDR2 is SQSDAQ in the germline V gene. The CDR3 DNA reads TGTGCCCACCCCGTAACCCAAAGGGGCGGAGAGACCCAGTACTTC. Protein product: CAHPVTQRGGETQYF. Full variable domain (rest looked up from reference TRBV7-4 and TRBJ2-5): GAGVSQSPRYKVAKRGRDVALRCDSISGHVTLYWYRQTLGQGSEVLTYSQSDAQRDKSGRPSGRFSAERPERSVSTLKIQRTEQGDSAVYLCAHPVTQRGGETQYFGPGTRLLVL.